The 18 T cell receptor beta chains below were found in one sample sequenced in a study of human T cells and chemical hapten exposure. Regarding time point: pre-sensitization, week 0. The treatment was: therapeutic diphenylcyclopropenone sensitization with weekly scalp DPC. MiXCR, run by TCRdb on the RACE reads, gives a single entry per CDR3 protein. The sample has 380,000 or so distinct CDR3 sequences; 4.5% to 7% are singletons. The sequenced sample was whole blood, obtained in connection with sensitization to the hapten diphenylcyclopropenone (DPC). Receptors were obtained from a woman under 30 with alopecia areata. Some clones in this sample may be carry-over from other donors' samples.

This clonotype has a count of ten or more. The chain joins TRBV28 to TRBJ1-6; D is uncertain. The CDR3 runs 14 residues. Between the trimmed V and J ends, which lost 4 bases and 10 bases, there was a span of 14 bases. The germline CDR1 and CDR2 sequences are MDHEN and SYDVKM. The CDR3 loop is CASSWAGERSPLHF. The CDR3 nucleotides read TGTGCCAGCAGTTGGGCTGGGGAACGGTCACCCCTCCACTTT.

This clonotype was recorded at least ten times. J is TRBJ2-5 and V is TRBV7-8, with D maybe TRBD2 (6 bases). Germline assignment: CDR1 SGHVS and CDR2 FQNEAQ. V lost 0 bases, J lost 2 bases, and 7 bases lay in between. The CDR3 extends over 14 amino acids. CDR3 loop: CASSLAGTQETQYF. In DNA, the CDR3 is TGTGCCAGCAGCTTAGCCGGGACTCAAGAGACCCAGTACTTC.

This clonotype occurred many times. V gene TRBV10-2 combines with J gene TRBJ1-2; D gene ambiguous. The CDR3 has 12 residues. Germline V gene sequence: CDR1 WSHSY, CDR2 SAAADI. With 6 bases removed from V and 8 bases from J, the gap between germline ends came to 13 bases. CDR3 protein: CASREGFGGYTF. The CDR3, as DNA: TGCGCCAGCAGGGAGGGATTTGGAGGCTACACCTTC.

V gene TRBV7-2 combines with J gene TRBJ1-1; 8 nucleotides agree with TRBD1. The CDR3 runs to 15 residues. The junction had 10 bases not matched to a gene; V was cut back by 5 bases and J by 5 bases. In germline, CDR1 is SGHTA, CDR2 FQGNSA. CDR3 region: CASSLWTGTETEAFF. CDR3 nucleotide sequence: TGTGCCAGCAGCCTTTGGACAGGGACGGAAACTGAAGCTTTCTTT.

This clonotype was counted between two and nine times. This chain joins TRBV6-5 and TRBJ1-1; D remains ambiguous. Trimming stripped 3 bases from V and 1 base from J, with 12 bases between. The CDR3 contains 15 residues. Looked up from germline, CDR1 is MNHEY and CDR2 is SVGAGI. In DNA form, the CDR3 reads TGTGCCAGCAGTTATTTTGGCTTCGGGAACACTGAAGCTTTCTTT. It yields the protein CASSYFGFGNTEAFF.

The chain couples TRBV5-5 to TRBJ1-1, with D possibly matching TRBD1 (5 bases). The germline V gene has CDR1 SGHKS and CDR2 YYEKEE (reference sequence). There are 12 residues in the CDR3. V was pared by 3 bases and J by 8 bases, with 11 bases between. The CDR3 region has the DNA TGTGCCAGCAGCTGCAGGGAGCCCGAAGCTTTCTTT. Protein product: CASSCREPEAFF.

The rearrangement joins TRBV7-3 to TRBJ2-7; unclear D gene. The CDR3 length is 15 residues. The V end was cut by 2 bases, the J end by 3 bases, with 14 bases between. Germline CDR1 SGHTA, CDR2 FQGTGA. Here the CDR3 DNA reads TGTGCCAGCAGCTTACGGAACGGAGCCGACTACGAGCAGTACTTC. Translating it yields CASSLRNGADYEQYF.

This clonotype was picked up many times. The chain employs TRBV6-2 or TRBV6-3 and TRBJ1-6; D is uncertain. Germline V gene lookup returns CDR1 MNHEY and CDR2 SVGEGT. The V gene lost 8 bases and the J gene lost 5 bases, with 16 bases spanning the gap. The CDR3 has 15 amino acids. DNA of the CDR3: TGTGCCAGCGTTCAGCCCAACCTTCATAATTCACCCCTCCACTTT. Amino acids: CASVQPNLHNSPLHF.

There are many counts of this clonotype. V and J are TRBV6-1 and TRBJ2-3; the match to TRBD1 covers 10 bases. CDR3 length: 14 amino acids. Trimming cost V 7 bases and J 6 bases; bases outside gene matches: 7. CDR1 and CDR2 from the germline V gene are MNHNS and SASEGT. DNA of the CDR3: TGTGCCAGCACCTGGGACAGGGGACAGGATACGCAGTATTTT. It yields the protein CASTWDRGQDTQYF.

The chain employs TRBV2 and TRBJ2-4, with D uncertain. Germline values: CDR1 SNHLY, CDR2 FYNNEI. There are 9 residues in the CDR3. V lost 8 bases and J 7 bases, leaving 3 bases between the germline ends. This chain's CDR3 is CASGNIQYF. The CDR3 DNA follows: TGTGCCAGCGGGAACATTCAGTACTTC.

This clonotype has a handful of counts. The chain links TRBV5-1 to TRBJ1-1; TRBD1 agrees at 8 bases. Germline-derived CDR1 and CDR2 are SGHRS and YFSETQ. The CDR3 is 15 amino acids. V trimming: 4 bases; J trimming: 5 bases; junction bases outside the gene matches: 10. CDR3 sequence (DNA): TGCGCCAGCAGCCCCGGACAGGGTATGGGTACTGAAGCTTTCTTT. Its protein is CASSPGQGMGTEAFF.

The chain recombines TRBV12-3 or TRBV12-4 with TRBJ1-2; 8 bases are a match to TRBD1. J gave up 5 bases and V 1 base, and 6 bases lay outside the gene matches. The CDR3 is 15 amino acids. CDR3 DNA sequence: TGTGCCAGCAGTTTAGTTGGGACAGGAAGGTATGGCTACACCTTC. This gives the protein CASSLVGTGRYGYTF.

Comments on this clonotype: One end of the junction fails to match germline, which may point to a read error. The rearrangement links TRBV7-8 to TRBJ1-5, with D possibly being TRBD1 (6 bases). Looked up from germline, CDR1 is SGHVS and CDR2 is FQNEAQ. This CDR3 region has 15 residues. The CDR3 loop is CASSLTQGSNQTQHF. The CDR3 nucleotides are TGTGCCAGCAGCTTAACACAGGGAAGCAATCAGACCCAGCATTTT.

This clonotype was found a few times. The chain uses TRBV7-6 and TRBJ2-3, with 10 nucleotides matching TRBD2. This CDR3 comprises 19 residues. Germline trimming cut 1 base from V and 0 bases from J; bases unmatched to any gene: 10. Germline V gives CDR1 SGHVS, CDR2 FNYEAQ. The CDR3 region has the DNA TGTGCCAGCAGCTTAGTTCCCCAGCGGGGGGGCCTTAGCACAGATACGCAGTATTTT. This codes for CASSLVPQRGGLSTDTQYF.

This sequence joins TRBV12-5 and TRBJ1-1, with unresolved D. V was cut by 5 bases and J by 8 bases, with 15 bases left in between. The CDR3 length is 13 residues. Germline-derived CDR1 and CDR2 are LGHNT and FRNRAP. The CDR3 nucleotides read TGTGCTAGTGGTACTTCGGTGGTGTCGGAAGCTTTCTTT. Its translation is CASGTSVVSEAFF.

The V call is TRBV7-2, the J call TRBJ2-1; unclear D gene. The germline CDR1 and CDR2 sequences are SGHTA and FQGNSA. Deletions cut 5 bases from V and 7 bases from J, with 15 bases between. CDR3 size: 14 residues. The CDR3 sequence: CASSPHDKVNEQFF. As DNA, the CDR3 is TGTGCCAGCAGCCCTCACGATAAGGTAAATGAGCAGTTCTTC.

In this sample, this clonotype turned up a few times. This sequence joins TRBV12-3 or TRBV12-4 and TRBJ1-6, with 8 bases aligning to TRBD1. The CDR3 length is 14 residues. Trimming removed 6 bases from V and 9 bases from J; junction bases left unmatched: 7. This CDR3 reads CASSSQGARSPLHF. DNA of the CDR3: TGTGCCAGCAGCAGTCAGGGGGCACGTTCACCCCTCCACTTT.

The V and J genes are TRBV7-8 and TRBJ2-7; D may be TRBD2 (5 bases). The V and J ends lost 4 bases and 8 bases respectively, with 15 bases between them. Germline V gives CDR1 SGHVS, CDR2 FQNEAQ. The CDR3 consists of 13 residues. DNA for the CDR3: TGTGCCAGCAGCTCCCGGGATACTACGAAGCAGTACTTC. The encoded protein is CASSSRDTTKQYF.